This TCR beta chain was identified during a study of persistence of HIV-infected CD4 T cells. Across the whole study: Median time on suppressive ART was over seven years.

About this clone: What it binds is unknown.

Germline V gives CDR1 MDHEN, CDR2 SYDVKM. The germline V and J ends were trimmed by 7 bases and 2 bases, with 6 bases remaining between them. The CDR3 consists of 12 residues. Cells were stimulated nonspecifically with anti-CD3/anti-CD28 magnetic beads. CD4+ T cells upregulating both CD40 ligand and CD69 were sorted as responding cells. General study findings and limits: TCRbeta richness was lower in CMV- and Gag-responding cells than in anti-CD3/anti-CD28-responding cells. Degenerate expanded CDR3beta sequences were enriched among CMV- and Gag-responding cells.

This was the immunoSEQ version 4 assay in survey mode. Libraries were prepared by immunoSEQ multiplex PCR; TCRdb keeps only in-frame clonotypes and omits some of them. Of roughly 43,000 clones in the sample, approximately 88% are singletons; the top ten hold over 0.9%. This receptor was identified in an adult man with HIV who was CMV-seropositive. Sequencing used CD4+ T cells sorted from PBMCs after roughly 19-hour stimulation, obtained from a patient who received antiretroviral therapy. This chain uses TRBV28 with TRBJ1-5; D is unresolved. The DNA for the CDR3 is TGTGCCAGCATGGGAGGCAATCAGCCCCAGCATTTT. It specifies CASMGGNQPQHF.